This entry is about one T cell receptor beta chain. Its antigen is still unknown. Primers: 60 Vbeta forward and 13 Jbeta reverse. Method: immunoSEQ multiplex PCR; TCRdb's copy keeps in-frame clones and lacks some. Among 150,000 to 200,000 clones listed, around 75% were seen once. The data derive from a study of cytomegalovirus exposure and HLA in healthy donors. Findings of the study overall: Later analysis demonstrated an association between a missense DCLRE1C variant and TCR beta V- and J-gene trimming. Across HLA loci, a later analysis found differing TCR association rates, with DRB1 most and HLA-C fewest.

Germline V gene sequence: CDR1 SEHNR, CDR2 FQNEAQ (reference sequence). The CDR3 covers 14 residues. V was shortened by 0 bases and J by 4 bases, with 9 bases between the two germline ends. The gene calls are TRBV7-9 and TRBJ1-2; D perhaps matches TRBD1 (5 bases). The TCR originated in a female donor in good health and CMV-seronegative. The sequenced material came from PBMCs. The CDR3 region has the DNA TGTGCCAGCAGCTTAGCAGGGGCGGCCTATGGCTACACCTTC. It codes for CASSLAGAAYGYTF.